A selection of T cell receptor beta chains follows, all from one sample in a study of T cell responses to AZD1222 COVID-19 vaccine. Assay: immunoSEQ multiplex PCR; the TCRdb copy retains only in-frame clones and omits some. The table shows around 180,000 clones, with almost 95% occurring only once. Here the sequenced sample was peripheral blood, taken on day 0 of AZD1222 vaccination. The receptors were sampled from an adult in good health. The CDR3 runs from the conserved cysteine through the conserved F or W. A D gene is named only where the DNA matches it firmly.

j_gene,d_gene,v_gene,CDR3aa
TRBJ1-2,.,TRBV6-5,CASKTGSYGYTF
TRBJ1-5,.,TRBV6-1,CASSEQGIQPQHF
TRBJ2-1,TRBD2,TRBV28,CASTASGYNEQFF
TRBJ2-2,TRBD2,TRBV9,CASTKAGDNTGELFF
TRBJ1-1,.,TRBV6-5,CASEQVGYTEAFF
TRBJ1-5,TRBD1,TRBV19,CASSISPDRASNQPQHF
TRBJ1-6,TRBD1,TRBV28,CASTRGTGNHSPLHF
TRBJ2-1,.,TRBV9,CASSVAGGSSYNEQFF
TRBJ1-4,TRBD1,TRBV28,CASSPSPGTDHNEKLFF
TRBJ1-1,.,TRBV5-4,CASSPQRVWHATEAFF
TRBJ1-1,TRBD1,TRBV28,CASSPWDRALENTEAFF
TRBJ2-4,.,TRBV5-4,CASSFAGSKNIQYF
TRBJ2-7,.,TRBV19,CASMVSVSYEQYF
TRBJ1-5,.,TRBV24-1,CATNRDAQGPQHF
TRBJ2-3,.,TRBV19,CASKQTASTDTQYF
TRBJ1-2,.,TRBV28,CASSLGGAGYGYTF
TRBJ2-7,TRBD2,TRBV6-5,CASSSPLAGDEQYF
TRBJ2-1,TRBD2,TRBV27,CASSSLGLADVNEQFF
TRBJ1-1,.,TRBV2,CASRSTVGTEAFF
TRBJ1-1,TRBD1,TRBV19,CASSTGTGGNEAFF
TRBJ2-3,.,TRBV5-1,CASSSRPGASDTQYF
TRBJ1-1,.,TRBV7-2,CASSLRPRGPGLSSTEAFF
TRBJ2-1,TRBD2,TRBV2,CASSGGSGRSYNEQFF
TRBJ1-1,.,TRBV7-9,CASSPRGLGTEAFF
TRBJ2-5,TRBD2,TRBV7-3,CASSVSGGEETQYF
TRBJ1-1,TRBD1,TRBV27,CASGHLQGANTEAFF
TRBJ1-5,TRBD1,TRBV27,CASSVRLGQGSNQPQHF
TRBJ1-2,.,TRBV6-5,CASRGINYGYTF
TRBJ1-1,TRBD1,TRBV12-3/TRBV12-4,CASSTTGGSEAFF
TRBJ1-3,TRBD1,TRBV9,CASSTGGTGKGNTIYF
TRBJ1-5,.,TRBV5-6,CASSLAGNQPQHF
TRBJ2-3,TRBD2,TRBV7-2,CAELSGSPTDTQYF
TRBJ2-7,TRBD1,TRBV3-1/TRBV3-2,CASSFSPGQGAYEQYF
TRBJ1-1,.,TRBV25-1,CASSRVGITEAFF